The clone carrying this TCR beta chain was counted at least ten times. This entry is derived from a study of HIV-infected patients and healthy controls. CDR1 and CDR2 (germline): SGDLS, YYNGEE. J gave up 6 bases and V 1 base, and 5 bases lay outside the gene matches. The CDR3 totals 15 residues. Each CDR3 protein gets one entry after TCRdb re-called the 5' RACE reads with MiXCR. This sample has about 18,000 distinct CDR3 sequences, with 15% to 20% found just once. V is TRBV9 and J is TRBJ2-2, with 8 bases identical to TRBD2. The sample consisted of CD8+ T cells from blood. This TCR was sampled from a human donor in good health. The CDR3, as DNA: TGTGCCAGCAGCGTAACGGGGGGGCGGTCCGGGGAGCTGTTTTTT. Protein product: CASSVTGGRSGELFF.